This T cell receptor beta chain derives from a study of T cell responses to AZD1222 COVID-19 vaccine. The study, taken as a whole, reports: Spike was spanned by vaccine-associated CD4 TCRs, with dominance at 160-218 and 743-854. Rises in breadth and depth of Spike-specific TCRs came after two AZD1222 doses. Unmutated variant regions reportedly attract nearly half of all spike-specific TCRs.

Some clones are missing from TCRdb's copy, which holds only in-frame ones; the method was immunoSEQ multiplex PCR. Here the sample spans more than 85,000 clones, 86% being singletons. CDR1 and CDR2 (germline): SNHLY, FYNNEI. CDR3 length equals 12 residues. The V gene lost 4 bases and the J gene lost 5 bases, with 8 bases spanning the gap. A remark on this clone: Antigen specificity is unknown. Distinct nucleotide sequences in the sample also encode this CDR3.

Sequences were derived from peripheral blood, sampled on day 0 of AZD1222 vaccination. The chain links TRBV2 to TRBJ2-5; the D is unclear. The origin of this receptor is an adult in good health. The CDR3 DNA is TGTGCCAGCAGTGTTGTTGGCGAGACCCAGTACTTC. It is translated as CASSVVGETQYF.